The 31 T cell receptor beta chains below were found in one sample sequenced in a study of T cell responses to AZD1222 COVID-19 vaccine. Data came from immunoSEQ multiplex PCR; TCRdb stores just in-frame clones and leaves some out. Of 120,000 or so clones listed, more than 65% are singletons. Material: peripheral blood, obtained 28 days after the second AZD1222 dose. The receptors here all came from an adult who received the AZD1222 COVID-19 vaccine.

The gene calls are TRBV9 and TRBJ1-1; 9 bases fit TRBD1. Losses at the gene ends were 3 bases for V and 0 bases for J; bases not matched to a gene: 12. Germline V gene lookup returns CDR1 SGDLS and CDR2 YYNGEE. The CDR3 is 18 residues long. The CDR3 protein is CASSAQKTGGQVNTEAFF. For the CDR3, the DNA is TGTGCCAGCAGCGCCCAAAAAACAGGGGGCCAGGTGAACACTGAAGCTTTCTTT.

The genes are TRBV5-1 and TRBJ2-2; D gene unclear. Germline CDR1 and CDR2: SGHRS and YFSETQ. This CDR3 contains 15 residues. The V end lost 7 bases, the J end lost 0 bases, and 13 bases lay between the germline ends. The CDR3 DNA reads TGCGCCAGCCGACCTGGCAGAACGAACACCGGGGAGCTGTTTTTT. It yields the protein CASRPGRTNTGELFF. The whole variable domain, filled in from reference TRBV5-1 and TRBJ2-2, reads KAGVTQTPRYLIKTRGQQVTLSCSPISGHRSVSWYQQTPGQGLQFLFEYFSETQRNKGNFPGRFSGRQFSNSRSEMNVSTLELGDSALYLCASRPGRTNTGELFFGEGSRLTVL.

This clone was observed a single time. J is TRBJ2-7 and V is TRBV15; TRBD1 aligns across 12 bases. V trimming: 4 bases; J trimming: 4 bases; junction bases outside the gene matches: 5. Germline V gives CDR1 LNHNV, CDR2 YYDKDF (reference sequence). There are 15 residues in the CDR3. CDR3 in DNA: TGTGCCACCAGCACCCCGGGACAGGGGGCTTACGAGCAGTACTTC. Its protein is CATSTPGQGAYEQYF.

The genes are TRBV29-1 and TRBJ2-5, with 7 bases matching TRBD2. The CDR3 runs to 13 residues. The V and J ends lost 8 bases and 4 bases, in that order; junction bases with no gene match: 10. In germline, CDR1 is SQVTM, CDR2 ANQGSEA. The CDR3 is CSSGASSGETQYF. The CDR3 DNA reads TGCAGCAGCGGGGCCAGCTCCGGAGAGACCCAGTACTTC.

V gene TRBV7-2 combines with J gene TRBJ2-7; TRBD2 matches at 8 bases. Germline CDR1 reads SGHTA; CDR2 reads FQGNSA. V lost 5 bases, J lost 3 bases, and 9 bases stayed unmatched. The CDR3 totals 15 residues. The CDR3 region is CASSLRTSLHYEQYF. The DNA for the CDR3 is TGTGCCAGCAGCCTAAGGACTAGCCTTCACTACGAGCAGTACTTC.

The chain is built from TRBV5-6 and TRBJ2-7, with D perhaps TRBD1 or TRBD2 (6 bases each). Germline CDR1 is SGHDT and CDR2 is YYEEEE. Trimming left V 0 bases short and J 0 bases short, with 13 bases between. The CDR3 loop spans 16 amino acids. The CDR3 DNA follows: TGTGCCAGCAGCTTGGAGGGGGGACCCCCCTCCTACGAGCAGTACTTC. Encoded protein: CASSLEGGPPSYEQYF.

V and J are TRBV3-1 (or the pseudogene TRBV3-2) and TRBJ1-3; D is ambiguous. Germline V gives CDR1 LGHDT, CDR2 YNNKEL (reference sequence). The CDR3 spans 14 residues. V lost 4 bases and J lost 4, with 11 bases in between. Here the CDR3 DNA reads TGTGCCAGCAGCCTAATGGGCCTCGGAAACACCATATATTTT. Translation: CASSLMGLGNTIYF.

The chain recombines TRBV18 with TRBJ1-4; unclear D gene. Germline V CDR1 and CDR2: KGHSH, LQKENI. The CDR3 totals 12 residues. The V gene lost 2 bases and the J gene lost 8 bases, with 6 bases spanning the gap. CDR3 nucleotide sequence: TGTGCCAGCTCACCAGGGGAGGAAAAACTGTTTTTT. Translated: CASSPGEEKLFF.

V usage is TRBV7-3 and J usage is TRBJ1-1; 11 bases are a match to TRBD1. CDR3 length: 16 amino acids. The V and J ends lost 6 bases and 5 bases, in that order; junction bases with no gene match: 11. Germline V gene data show CDR1 as SGHTA and CDR2 as FQGTGA. For the CDR3, the DNA is TGTGCCAGCAGACCGACCGGGACAGGGGGTAAAACTGAAGCTTTCTTT. Translated, it gives CASRPTGTGGKTEAFF.

The genes are TRBV7-3 and TRBJ1-3; maybe TRBD1 (5 bases). The CDR3 length is 16 residues. The germline V gene has CDR1 SGHTA and CDR2 FQGTGA. Trimming pared 1 base from V and 0 bases from J, leaving 10 bases between. CDR3 coding DNA: TGTGCCAGCAGCTTAAAACGGGGGAACTCTGGAAACACCATATATTTT. This codes for CASSLKRGNSGNTIYF.

The V gene is TRBV28, the J gene TRBJ1-4; D is unresolved. Germline CDR1 is MDHEN and CDR2 is SYDVKM. With 6 bases removed from V and 0 bases from J, the gap between germline ends came to 8 bases. The CDR3 is made up of 14 amino acids. CDR3 region: CASSTRSTNEKLFF. The CDR3 DNA reads as TGTGCCAGCAGCACACGATCAACTAATGAAAAACTGTTTTTT.

The V gene is TRBV10-3, the J gene TRBJ2-7; 7 nucleotides match TRBD1. This CDR3 comprises 16 residues. In germline, CDR1 is ENHRY, CDR2 SYGVKD. V lost 0 bases and J lost 1; bases outside the gene matches: 6. CDR3 residues: CAISESGYRGSYEQYF. The DNA of the CDR3 is TGTGCCATCAGTGAGTCGGGTTACAGGGGTTCCTACGAGCAGTACTTC.

In nucleotides, the CDR3 is TGTGCCAGCAGTTTATGGGGTCAACCCGAGCAGTACTTC. Its protein product is CASSLWGQPEQYF. The chain links TRBV27 to TRBJ2-7; D remains unclear. CDR3 length: 13 amino acids. Germline values: CDR1 MNHEY, CDR2 SMNVEV (reference sequence). The V end was cut by 1 base, the J end by 6 bases, with 10 bases between.

The chain carries TRBV7-2 and TRBJ1-2; tentatively, D is TRBD1 (6 bases). V was trimmed by 3 bases and J by 6 bases, leaving 11 bases between them. CDR1 is SGHTA and CDR2 is FQGNSA in the germline V gene. The CDR3 runs 13 residues. The CDR3 DNA is TGTGCCAGCAGCTTGGAACAGGGCCATGGCTACACCTTC. It specifies CASSLEQGHGYTF. Combining the CDR3 with reference TRBV7-2 and TRBJ1-2 gives the whole variable domain GAGVSQSPSNKVTEKGKDVELRCDPISGHTALYWYRQSLGQGLEFLIYFQGNSAPDKSGLPSDRFSAERTGGSVSTLTIQRTQQEDSAVYLCASSLEQGHGYTFGSGTRLTVV.

This clone was seen a single time. The chain recombines TRBV7-2 with TRBJ1-6; no clear D. Germline loops: CDR1 SGHTA, CDR2 FQGNSA. The V end lost 4 bases, the J end lost 6 bases, and 7 bases lay between the germline ends. This CDR3 spans 13 amino acids. CDR3 in DNA: TGTGCCAGCAGCTCGCAGGTTAATTCACCCCTCCACTTT. Protein: CASSSQVNSPLHF.

This clone appeared once. The V call is TRBV5-6, the J call TRBJ1-2, with D possibly being TRBD1 (5 bases). Germline CDR1 is SGHDT and CDR2 is YYEEEE. Trimming removed 2 bases from V and 8 bases from J, with 10 bases in between. There are 12 residues in the CDR3. DNA of the CDR3: TGTGCCAGCAGCTTCGGAGGGGTCGGCTACACCTTC. Translated: CASSFGGVGYTF.

The chain uses TRBV19 and TRBJ1-4; TRBD1 aligns across 8 bases. Unmatched junction bases numbered 6, after V lost 4 bases and J lost 8 bases. Germline-derived CDR1 and CDR2 are LNHDA and SQIVND (reference sequence). The CDR3 is 14 residues long. Here the CDR3 reads CASSNQGAREKLFF. DNA for the CDR3: TGTGCCAGTAGTAACCAGGGGGCCAGGGAAAAACTGTTTTTT.

The V and J genes are TRBV29-1 and TRBJ2-7, with D perhaps matching TRBD1 (7 bases). CDR1 is SQVTM, CDR2 ANQGSEA, per germline. V lost 4 bases to trimming and J lost 2 bases, with 18 bases between them. The CDR3 contains 15 residues. CDR3 sequence reads: CSVVIWRDSAYEQYF. Here the CDR3 DNA reads TGCAGCGTTGTAATCTGGCGGGACAGCGCCTACGAGCAGTACTTC.

The V call is TRBV10-2, the J call TRBJ1-4; D remains unclear. Germline V CDR1 and CDR2: WSHSY, SAAADI. Trimming took off 6 bases at V and 0 bases at J, with 11 bases between the two ends. The CDR3 is made up of 15 amino acids. The CDR3 DNA is TGCGCCAGCAGGCTAGGAGAAGCAACTAATGAAAAACTGTTTTTT. Protein: CASRLGEATNEKLFF.

This clone was recorded only once. The rearrangement uses TRBV4-3 and TRBJ2-7; a weak D match, TRBD2 (5 bases). Trimming took 0 bases from V and 7 from J, leaving 13 bases between them. The CDR3 extends over 14 amino acids. Germline CDR1 is LGHNA and CDR2 is YSLEER. CDR3 residues: CASSQDPAPGEQYF. As DNA, the CDR3 is TGCGCCAGCAGCCAAGATCCCGCGCCGGGGGAGCAGTACTTC.

V usage is TRBV5-4 and J usage is TRBJ2-1; TRBD2 matches 7 bases. Trimming removed 2 bases from V and 1 base from J; junction bases left unmatched: 6. The CDR3 length is 16 residues. Per the germline V gene, CDR1 is SGHNT and CDR2 is YYREEE (reference sequence). CDR3 in amino acids: CASSFLSGGSYNEQFF. CDR3 DNA: TGTGCCAGCAGCTTTTTGTCGGGGGGTTCCTACAATGAGCAGTTCTTC.

J is TRBJ1-2 and V is TRBV30; weak D call: TRBD1 (5 bases). Trimming pared 3 bases from V and 0 bases from J, leaving 20 bases between. The germline CDR1 and CDR2 sequences are GTSNPN and SVGIG (reference sequence). The CDR3 has 17 amino acids. The CDR3 nucleotides read TGTGCCTGGAGAATGAAGGGGACGGCTGGTCCTAACTATGGCTACACCTTC. Residues: CAWRMKGTAGPNYGYTF.

The J gene is TRBJ2-7, the V gene TRBV11-2; D unclear. The V and J ends lost 4 bases and 0 bases respectively, with 4 bases between them. Germline-derived CDR1 and CDR2 are SGHAT and FQNNGV. There are 12 residues in the CDR3. CDR3 coding DNA: TGTGCCAGCAGCTCCCACTCCTACGAGCAGTACTTC. Protein: CASSSHSYEQYF. Supplemented by reference TRBV11-2 and TRBJ2-7, the full variable domain reads EAGVAQSPRYKIIEKRQSVAFWCNPISGHATLYWYQQILGQGPKLLIQFQNNGVVDDSQLPKDRFSAERLKGVDSTLKIQPAKLEDSAVYLCASSSHSYEQYFGPGTRLTVT.

The V call is TRBV28, the J call TRBJ1-4; D unresolved. V was pared by 2 bases and J by 8 bases, with 15 bases between. This CDR3 spans 15 amino acids. Looked up from germline, CDR1 is MDHEN and CDR2 is SYDVKM. This chain's CDR3 is CASSLGGVSGEKLFF. The CDR3 DNA sequence: TGTGCCAGCAGTTTAGGCGGAGTTTCTGGGGAAAAACTGTTTTTT.

The genes are TRBV19 and TRBJ1-2; unclear D gene. V was pared by 0 bases and J by 4 bases, with 18 bases between. Germline V CDR1 and CDR2: LNHDA, SQIVND (reference sequence). The CDR3 spans 17 residues. CDR3 bases: TGTGCCAGTAGTATAGATCGGGAAACTCCACCTCCCTATGGCTACACCTTC. Protein product: CASSIDRETPPPYGYTF.

The chain has TRBV5-1 and TRBJ2-7; 10 bases agree with TRBD1. Trimming cost V 0 bases and J 2 bases; bases outside gene matches: 2. From germline, CDR1 is SGHRS and CDR2 YFSETQ. The CDR3 spans 15 residues. CDR3 sequence reads: CASSLETGGPYEQYF. The DNA for the CDR3 is TGCGCCAGCAGCTTGGAGACAGGGGGCCCCTACGAGCAGTACTTC. The full variable domain, completed using reference TRBV5-1 and TRBJ2-7, is KAGVTQTPRYLIKTRGQQVTLSCSPISGHRSVSWYQQTPGQGLQFLFEYFSETQRNKGNFPGRFSGRQFSNSRSEMNVSTLELGDSALYLCASSLETGGPYEQYFGPGTRLTVT.

The rearrangement joins TRBV6-1 to TRBJ1-1; 10 bases map to TRBD1. The ends lost 3 bases at V and 3 bases at J; junction bases unmatched: 1. This CDR3 comprises 14 residues. Germline V gives CDR1 MNHNS, CDR2 SASEGT. The CDR3, as DNA: TGTGCCAGCAGTGACGGGACAGGGGACACTGAAGCTTTCTTT. It encodes CASSDGTGDTEAFF.

For the CDR3, the DNA is TGTGCCAGTAGCTGGGCGGTACTGAACACTGAAGCTTTCTTT. This sequence encodes CASSWAVLNTEAFF. The chain recombines TRBV19 with TRBJ1-1; D is ambiguous. The CDR3 totals 14 residues. The V end was cut by 6 bases, the J end by 0 bases, with 11 bases between. The V gene's germline CDR1 is LNHDA and CDR2 SQIVND (reference sequence).

The J gene is TRBJ2-7, the V gene TRBV5-1; D remains unclear. Germline V gene lookup returns CDR1 SGHRS and CDR2 YFSETQ. This CDR3 has 15 amino acids. Trimming removed 0 bases from V and 2 bases from J, with 12 bases in between. The CDR3 is CASSLEFLEPYEQYF. CDR3 DNA: TGCGCCAGCAGCTTGGAATTCTTAGAACCCTACGAGCAGTACTTC. The complete variable domain, with remaining parts taken from reference TRBV5-1 and TRBJ2-7, reads KAGVTQTPRYLIKTRGQQVTLSCSPISGHRSVSWYQQTPGQGLQFLFEYFSETQRNKGNFPGRFSGRQFSNSRSEMNVSTLELGDSALYLCASSLEFLEPYEQYFGPGTRLTVT.

The rearrangement joins TRBV3-1 (or the pseudogene TRBV3-2) to TRBJ2-6; TRBD1 aligns across 12 bases. The trim removed 1 base at V and 3 bases at J, leaving 4 bases unmatched. The CDR3 is 18 residues long. Looked up from germline, CDR1 is LGHDT and CDR2 is YNNKEL (reference sequence). The CDR3 nucleotides are TGTGCCAGCAGCCAAGTGGGGACAGGGGGCCGTGGGGCCAACGTCCTGACTTTC. As protein: CASSQVGTGGRGANVLTF.

The chain joins TRBV3-1 (or the pseudogene TRBV3-2) to TRBJ2-3, with D possibly matching TRBD1 (5 bases). This CDR3 contains 14 residues. V was trimmed by 3 bases and J by 5 bases, leaving 12 bases between them. Germline-derived CDR1 and CDR2 are LGHDT and YNNKEL (reference sequence). The CDR3 DNA follows: TGTGCCAGCAGCCACGCCGTGGGGCGAGATACGCAGTATTTT. Its translation is CASSHAVGRDTQYF.